The entry below gives a single TCR beta chain sequence along with its context. In the authors' methods: Scientists estimated how many nucleated cells there were by amplifying reference gene primers. Method: immunoSEQ multiplex PCR; TCRdb's copy keeps in-frame clones and lacks some. The V and J calls and clone size were taken over from that table, and D and trimming were inferred from the DNA. Here the sample spans roughly 100,000 clones, more than 70% being singletons. The sample belongs to a study of blood T cell repertoires in COVID-19. Study at large: Acute and convalescent COVID-19 samples came from the United States, Italy and Spain. Sources were T cells, B-cell-depleted T cells, or PBMCs; the material itself was cDNA or gDNA.

The ends lost 3 bases at V and 0 bases at J; junction bases unmatched: 5. The germline V gene encodes CDR1 LNHDA and CDR2 SQIVND (reference sequence). The CDR3 consists of 15 residues. Material for sequencing was peripheral blood. The TCR comes from a human donor in a cohort sampled during active COVID-19. The chain carries TRBV19 and TRBJ2-7; 7 nucleotides line up with TRBD1. The CDR3 DNA follows: TGTGCCAGTAGTATCGGGACAGCTAGCTCCTACGAGCAGTACTTC. This encodes CASSIGTASSYEQYF.